The sequence of this T cell receptor beta chain was determined in a study of T cells after yellow fever vaccination. Germline-derived CDR1 and CDR2 are SGHRS and YFSETQ. V shed 4 bases and J shed 9 bases, with 8 bases lying between them. CDR3 length equals 11 residues. TCRdb ran MiXCR on the 5' RACE reads and lists one entry per CDR3 protein. The sample consists of roughly 120,000 distinct CDR3 sequences, 5.5% to 8% of them appearing once. The sample was CD4+ T cells sorted from PBMCs, taken 45 days after the first yellow fever vaccination. The receptor was isolated from a man aged 18-30 years who received the YFV17D yellow fever vaccine. V is TRBV5-1 and J is TRBJ2-4; tentatively, D is TRBD1 (6 bases). The CDR3 DNA is TGCGCCAGCAGCCAACAGGGCATTCAGTACTTC. This gives the protein CASSQQGIQYF. The whole variable domain, remainder taken from reference TRBV5-1 and TRBJ2-4, is KAGVTQTPRYLIKTRGQQVTLSCSPISGHRSVSWYQQTPGQGLQFLFEYFSETQRNKGNFPGRFSGRQFSNSRSEMNVSTLELGDSALYLCASSQQGIQYFGAGTRLSVL.